These 20 T cell receptor beta chains share one sample of origin, sequenced in a study of T-cell reconstitution after alpha-beta-depleted transplantation in children. The authors prepared the TCRbeta library with unique molecular identifiers. Each CDR3 protein is one row after TCRdb ran MiXCR on the PCR reads. The profile shows roughly 400,000 distinct CDR3 sequences, 43% of them singletons. The specimen comprised PBMCs, sampled before TCRalphabeta/CD19-depleted stem cell transplant. All receptors derive from a girl aged 2 to 10 with aplastic anemia, due to receive a stem cell transplant.

This clonotype was counted only a few times. The rearrangement links TRBV28 to TRBJ2-1, with D uncertain. V dropped 3 bases and J dropped 8 bases, with 26 bases sitting between them. This CDR3 has 18 amino acids. Germline CDR1 MDHEN, CDR2 SYDVKM. In nucleotides, the CDR3 is TGTGCCAGCAGTTTCCCCGGAACCGGGCCAAACGTCAACCATGAGCAGTTCTTC. It encodes CASSFPGTGPNVNHEQFF.

This clonotype was seen only once. V is TRBV20-1 and J is TRBJ2-1; D is undetermined. Germline lookup yields CDR1 DFQATT and CDR2 SNEGSKA (reference sequence). This CDR3 comprises 13 residues. The V gene lost 0 bases and the J gene lost 10 bases, with 13 bases spanning the gap. CDR3 region: CSARDQPRWEQFF. The CDR3 DNA sequence: TGCAGTGCTAGAGACCAACCACGGTGGGAGCAGTTCTTC.

The chain links TRBV3-1 to TRBJ2-7; D not certain. The CDR3 sequence is 14 residues long. Trimming cost V 1 base and J 6 bases, with 13 bases left between them. CDR1 is LGHDT, CDR2 YNNKEL, per germline (reference sequence). The CDR3, as DNA: TGTGCCAGCAGCCAAGGGGCCACAAGAGGCGAGCAGTACTTC. The encoded protein is CASSQGATRGEQYF.

The chain recombines TRBV20-1 with TRBJ2-2; TRBD2 agrees at 11 bases. V lost 6 bases, J lost 0 bases, and 9 bases stayed unmatched. The CDR3 runs to 17 residues. Germline V gives CDR1 DFQATT, CDR2 SNEGSKA (reference sequence). The DNA for the CDR3 is TGCAGTGCAAGCGGGCTAGCGGGAGGTTCGAACACCGGGGAGCTGTTTTTT. Protein sequence: CSASGLAGGSNTGELFF.

In its sample, this clonotype was seen a few times. The chain has TRBV6-1 and TRBJ2-3, with 8 bases lining up with TRBD2. V lost 7 bases and J lost 2; bases outside the gene matches: 8. CDR3 length: 15 residues. CDR1 is MNHNS, CDR2 SASEGT, per germline. Here the CDR3 reads CASISGTSLTDTQYF. The CDR3 DNA reads as TGTGCCAGCATCTCCGGGACTAGTCTCACAGATACGCAGTATTTT.

About this clonotype: A much larger clone differs from this one at a single base, so this may be a read error. The chain recombines TRBV29-1 with TRBJ1-1; D gene uncertain. With 7 bases removed from V and 0 bases from J, the gap between germline ends came to 15 bases. The CDR3 loop spans 14 amino acids. Germline V gene data show CDR1 as SQVTM and CDR2 as ANQGSEA. CDR3 nucleotides: TGCAGCGCTGAGAAGGGAGGAATGAACACTGAAGCTTTCTTT. Protein sequence: CSAEKGGMNTEAFF.

This clonotype was detected ten times or more. The V gene is TRBV20-1, the J gene TRBJ2-7; 7 bases are a match to TRBD2. The J segment lost 4 bases and the V segment lost 0 bases, leaving 12 bases of the junction unmatched. The CDR3 extends over 16 amino acids. Germline V gives CDR1 DFQATT, CDR2 SNEGSKA (reference sequence). In DNA, the CDR3 is TGCAGTGCTAGAGATCCTAGCGGTGCCTTGAGGTACGAGCAGTACTTC. Translation: CSARDPSGALRYEQYF.

V gene TRBV20-1 combines with J gene TRBJ2-4; D possibly corresponds to TRBD2 (7 bases). Germline V CDR1 and CDR2: DFQATT, SNEGSKA (reference sequence). Trimming took 6 bases from V and 0 from J, leaving 12 bases between them. This CDR3 region has 14 residues. This CDR3 reads CSARGAIAKNIQYF. The DNA for the CDR3 is TGCAGTGCCCGGGGGGCTATAGCCAAAAACATTCAGTACTTC.

This clonotype was observed a few times. The CDR3 reads CAVPSPLAGGRSYNEQFF. The CDR3 region has the DNA TGTGCCGTCCCAAGCCCACTAGCGGGAGGTCGCTCCTACAATGAGCAGTTCTTC. The J gene is TRBJ2-1, the V gene TRBV7-8; 12 bases are a match to TRBD2. This CDR3 has 18 residues. Germline CDR1 and CDR2: SGHVS and FQNEAQ. Losses at the gene ends were 11 bases for V and 0 bases for J; bases not matched to a gene: 14.

This clonotype was recorded once. The chain uses TRBV7-6 and TRBJ2-2; tentative D call: TRBD2 (5 bases). The germline V gene encodes CDR1 SGHVS and CDR2 FNYEAQ. The ends were cut back, 4 bases at V and 4 bases at J, with 10 bases in the middle. The CDR3 is made up of 14 amino acids. CDR3 bases: TGTGCCAGCAGCTCTGTCCGGGGCACCGGGGAGCTGTTTTTT. This translates into CASSSVRGTGELFF. Complete variable domain (other parts from reference TRBV7-6 and TRBJ2-2): GAGVSQSPRYKVTKRGQDVALRCDPISGHVSLYWYRQALGQGPEFLTYFNYEAQQDKSGLPNDRFSAERPEGSISTLTIQRTEQRDSAMYRCASSSVRGTGELFFGEGSRLTVL.

V and J are TRBV3-1 and TRBJ1-4; D ambiguous. CDR1 and CDR2 from the germline V gene are LGHDT and YNNKEL (reference sequence). V was clipped by 1 base and J by 11 bases, with 17 bases between them. CDR3 length equals 15 residues. CDR3 bases: TGTGCCAGCAGCCAAGCAGACCGGGTGGAGGATAAACTGTTTTTT. Amino acids: CASSQADRVEDKLFF.

There are many counts of this clonotype. The chain couples TRBV7-2 to TRBJ1-2, with a possible D match to TRBD1 (5 bases). In germline, CDR1 is SGHTA, CDR2 FQGNSA. With 5 bases removed from V and 4 bases from J, the gap between germline ends came to 11 bases. CDR3 length equals 13 residues. The CDR3 bases are TGTGCCAGCAGCGCGTCAGGGAGCTATGGCTACACCTTC. Translating it yields CASSASGSYGYTF. Supplemented by reference TRBV7-2 and TRBJ1-2, the full variable domain reads GAGVSQSPSNKVTEKGKDVELRCDPISGHTALYWYRQSLGQGLEFLIYFQGNSAPDKSGLPSDRFSAERTGGSVSTLTIQRTQQEDSAVYLCASSASGSYGYTFGSGTRLTVV.

The chain employs TRBV5-5 and TRBJ1-2; possible D gene TRBD1, 5 bases. V was pared by 2 bases and J by 2 bases, with 10 bases between. The CDR3 runs to 14 residues. CDR1 is SGHKS, CDR2 YYEKEE, per germline (reference sequence). The CDR3 nucleotides read TGTGCCAGCAGCTTCGGGGGACTAAACTATGGCTACACCTTC. This encodes CASSFGGLNYGYTF.

The gene calls are TRBV5-1 and TRBJ2-1; TRBD2 matches 11 bases. V trimming: 0 bases; J trimming: 3 bases; junction bases outside the gene matches: 5. The CDR3 loop spans 17 amino acids. Germline assignment: CDR1 SGHRS and CDR2 YFSETQ. This chain's CDR3 is CASSLETSGGVYNEQFF. CDR3 nucleotide sequence: TGCGCCAGCAGCTTGGAAACTAGCGGGGGCGTCTACAATGAGCAGTTCTTC.

The chain couples TRBV12-3 or TRBV12-4 to TRBJ2-6; the D is unclear. V gave up 6 bases and J gave up 13 bases, with 7 bases separating them. The CDR3 runs 10 residues. The DNA of the CDR3 is TGTGCCAGCAGCTCCCTTGTCCTGACTTTC. Protein: CASSSLVLTF.

The gene calls are TRBV29-1 and TRBJ2-6, with unresolved D. Germline V gene data show CDR1 as SQVTM and CDR2 as ANQGSEA. Between the trimmed V and J ends, which lost 6 bases and 6 bases, there was a span of 9 bases. This CDR3 has 12 amino acids. CDR3 in DNA: TGCAGCGTATCCGGGCTGGCCAACGTCCTGACTTTC. This gives the protein CSVSGLANVLTF. Complete variable domain (other parts from reference TRBV29-1 and TRBJ2-6): SAVISQKPSRDICQRGTSLTIQCQVDSQVTMMFWYRQQPGQSLTLIATANQGSEATYESGFVIDKFPISRPNLTFSTLTVSNMSPEDSSIYLCSVSGLANVLTFGAGSRLTVL.

This clonotype turned up a few times. The chain combines TRBV2 with TRBJ1-2; tentatively, D is TRBD1 (6 bases). Germline V gives CDR1 SNHLY, CDR2 FYNNEI. V lost 5 bases, J lost 4 bases, and 14 bases lay in between. This CDR3 region has 14 residues. CDR3 protein: CASSLTGTSYGYTF. As DNA, the CDR3 is TGTGCCAGCAGTTTAACCGGGACATCCTATGGCTACACCTTC.

The gene calls are TRBV28 and TRBJ2-7, with D perhaps assigned TRBD1 or TRBD2 (5 bases each). The CDR3 loop spans 15 amino acids. Germline V lookup: CDR1 MDHEN, CDR2 SYDVKM. V lost 5 bases and J 0 bases, leaving 14 bases between the germline ends. CDR3 amino acids: CASSLPTGLSYEQYF. CDR3 sequence (DNA): TGTGCCAGCAGTCTACCCACAGGACTCTCCTACGAGCAGTACTTC.

The V call is TRBV7-4, the J call TRBJ1-5; the D gene is possibly TRBD1 (5 bases). This CDR3 contains 16 residues. Germline CDR1 and CDR2: SGHVT and SQSDAQ. Trimming took off 5 bases at V and 2 bases at J, with 16 bases between the two ends. CDR3 nucleotides: TGTGCCAGCAGCGAAGGGGAGGGGCTTGGCAATCAGCCCCAGCATTTT. Its protein product is CASSEGEGLGNQPQHF.

This clonotype turned up a few times. The chain uses TRBV20-1 and TRBJ2-3, with 9 bases identical to TRBD2. In germline, CDR1 is DFQATT, CDR2 SNEGSKA (reference sequence). V shed 5 bases, J shed 0 bases, and the junction held 6 bases outside the gene matches. This CDR3 comprises 15 residues. DNA for the CDR3: TGCAGTGCTCGACTAGCGGAACTAAGCACAGATACGCAGTATTTT. It encodes CSARLAELSTDTQYF.